This T cell receptor (beta chain) was sequenced during a study of blood T cell repertoires in COVID-19. Across the study: Collection of acute and convalescent COVID-19 samples took place in the United States, Italy and Spain.

Clinical histories supplied by participants themselves formed the basis of cohort assignment. The table came from immunoSEQ multiplex PCR; TCRdb's copy has only in-frame clones and leaves some out. The sample holds 200,000 to 300,000 clones, around 89% seen once. The sequencing sample was made of PBMCs or T cells enriched from blood (not recorded which). This receptor was taken from a woman between 25 and 40 years old who had recovered from COVID-19.

The CDR3 region is CASSPRSTEAFF. The CDR3 bases are TGTGCCAGCAGCCCCCGGAGCACTGAAGCTTTCTTT. This rearrangement joins TRBV12-3 or TRBV12-4 to TRBJ1-1; D not certain. Trimming cost V 6 bases and J 4 bases, with 9 bases left between them. This CDR3 has 12 amino acids.